This TCR beta chain derives from a study of T-cell reconstitution after alpha-beta-depleted transplantation in children. Unique molecular identifiers were used to barcode this TCRbeta library. TCRdb redid the calling of the PCR reads with MiXCR, one entry per CDR3 protein. Of under 850,000 distinct CDR3 sequences listed, less than 15% are singletons. This clonotype was counted many times. Its antigen is still unknown. Trimming took 3 bases from V and 4 from J; bases not matched to a gene: 2. The CDR3 covers 14 residues. Study results and caveats: In some patients, recipient T cells and intrathymic progenitors surviving conditioning explained high day-60 diversity. Newly produced T cells mostly accounted for T-cell counts and diversity one year post-transplant.

The sequence came from a girl aged 2 to 10 with congenital amegakaryocytic thrombocytopenia, due to receive a stem cell transplant. The chain uses TRBV12-3 or TRBV12-4 and TRBJ1-1; the match to TRBD1 covers 10 bases. The specimen comprised PBMCs, sampled before TCRalphabeta/CD19-depleted stem cell transplant. CDR3 DNA sequence: TGTGCCAGCAGTTTTGGGACAGGGGTCACTGAAGCTTTCTTT. This codes for CASSFGTGVTEAFF.